Presented here are 5 T cell receptor beta chains from one specimen sequenced in a study of blood T cell repertoires in COVID-19. Some clones are missing from TCRdb's copy, which holds only in-frame ones; the method was immunoSEQ multiplex PCR. The sample has 150,000 to 200,000 clones; around 74% are singletons. Sequencing input: peripheral blood. These receptors all come from a man between 65 and 80 years old with acute or convalescent COVID-19.

The chain combines TRBV28 with TRBJ1-4, with 9 positions matching TRBD1. The CDR3 has 15 amino acids. CDR1 and CDR2 from the germline V gene are MDHEN and SYDVKM. The junction had 7 bases not matched to a gene; V was cut back by 4 bases and J by 7 bases. The chain's CDR3 is CASSSGQGRGEKLFF. The CDR3 DNA follows: TGTGCCAGCAGTTCAGGACAGGGGCGGGGTGAAAAACTGTTTTTT.

The chain couples TRBV5-4 to TRBJ1-1; D gene uncertain. CDR3 length: 13 amino acids. From germline, CDR1 is SGHNT and CDR2 YYREEE (reference sequence). V lost 2 bases, J lost 1 base, and 6 bases lay in between. The CDR3 loop is CASSLQTNTEAFF. CDR3 in DNA: TGTGCCAGCAGCTTACAGACGAACACTGAAGCTTTCTTT. Using reference TRBV5-4 and TRBJ1-1 for the parts outside the CDR3, the full variable domain is ETGVTQSPTHLIKTRGQQVTLRCSSQSGHNTVSWYQQALGQGPQFIFQYYREEENGRGNFPPRFSGLQFPNYSSELNVNALELDDSALYLCASSLQTNTEAFFGQGTRLTVV.

The V gene is TRBV7-6, the J gene TRBJ2-1; 10 positions agree with TRBD2. The CDR3 has 15 amino acids. With 5 bases clipped from V and 8 bases from J, the junction kept 9 bases outside the gene matches. The germline gives CDR1 SGHVS, CDR2 FNYEAQ. The CDR3 region is CASSPDRAGGYEQFF. The CDR3 DNA follows: TGTGCCAGCAGCCCCGACCGAGCGGGAGGGTATGAGCAGTTCTTC.

The chain carries TRBV5-1 and TRBJ1-2, with TRBD1 identical over 8 bases. CDR3 length: 14 amino acids. J gave up 0 bases and V 4 bases, and 2 bases lay outside the gene matches. The V gene's germline CDR1 is SGHRS and CDR2 YFSETQ. The CDR3 DNA follows: TGCGCCAGCAGCCCGACAGGGGCTAACTATGGCTACACCTTC. It codes for CASSPTGANYGYTF.

The chain joins TRBV6-5 to TRBJ2-7; 10 bases line up with TRBD1. J lost 6 bases, V lost 2 bases, and 7 bases had no gene match. The germline gives CDR1 MNHEY, CDR2 SVGAGI. This CDR3 is 15 amino acids long. The CDR3 bases are TGTGCCAGCAGTTACGGCGGGACAGGGGTGGGCGAGCAGTACTTC. This sequence encodes CASSYGGTGVGEQYF.